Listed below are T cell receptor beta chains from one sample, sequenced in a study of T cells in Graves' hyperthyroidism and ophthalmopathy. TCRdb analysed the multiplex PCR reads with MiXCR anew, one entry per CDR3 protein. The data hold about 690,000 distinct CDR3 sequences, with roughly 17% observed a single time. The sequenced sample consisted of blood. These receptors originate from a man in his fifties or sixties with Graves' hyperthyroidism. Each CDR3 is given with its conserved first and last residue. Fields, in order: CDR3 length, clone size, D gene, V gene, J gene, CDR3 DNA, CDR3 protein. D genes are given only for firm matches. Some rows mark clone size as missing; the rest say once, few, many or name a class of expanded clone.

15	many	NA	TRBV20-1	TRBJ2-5	TGCAGTGCTAGAGGAACGGGGGCCTTCCAAGAGACCCAGTACTTC	CSARGTGAFQETQYF
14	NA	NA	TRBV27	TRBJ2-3	TGTGCCAGCAGTTTAGCGGGGCCGGCAGATACGCAGTATTTT	CASSLAGPADTQYF
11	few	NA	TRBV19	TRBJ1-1	TGTGCCAGTAGTATGAGGATTGAAGCTTTCTTT	CASSMRIEAFF
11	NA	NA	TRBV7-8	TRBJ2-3	TGTGCCAGCAGCCGTCGAGTTACGCAGTATTTT	CASSRRVTQYF
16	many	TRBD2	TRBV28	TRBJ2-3	TGTGCCAGCAGTGCCCCGGTAGCGGGGAGCACAGATACGCAGTATTTT	CASSAPVAGSTDTQYF
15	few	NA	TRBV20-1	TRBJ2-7	TGCAGTGCTAGAGGGACAGCTTCATACTCCTACGAGCAGTACTTC	CSARGTASYSYEQYF
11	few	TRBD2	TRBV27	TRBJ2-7	TGTGCCAGCCTTCTCCGGGAGGGCAGGTACTTC	CASLLREGRYF
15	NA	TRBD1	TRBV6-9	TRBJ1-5	TGTGCCAGCAGTTACGGGGACAGGTTTGGGCAGCCCCAGCATTTT	CASSYGDRFGQPQHF
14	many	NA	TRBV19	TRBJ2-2	TGTGCCAGTAGTATGTGGGGAGGCGGCGGGGAGCTGTTTTTT	CASSMWGGGGELFF
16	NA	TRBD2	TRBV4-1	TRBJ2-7	TGCGCCAGCAGCCACCGACTAGCGGACAGCTCCTACGAGCAGTACTTC	CASSHRLADSSYEQYF
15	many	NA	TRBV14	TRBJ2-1	TGTGCCAGCAGCCAAGGCGCCTTACTATACAATGAGCAGTTCTTC	CASSQGALLYNEQFF
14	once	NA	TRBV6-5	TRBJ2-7	TGTGCCAGCAGTTCCATGGAAAGCTCCTACGAGCAGTACTTC	CASSSMESSYEQYF
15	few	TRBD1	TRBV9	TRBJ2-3	TGTGCCAGCAGCGTAGAGGACAGGGGCACAGATACGCAGTATTTT	CASSVEDRGTDTQYF
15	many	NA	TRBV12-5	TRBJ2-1	TGTGCTAGTGGTCAGACCGCGGCCAGATTCAATGAGCAGTTCTTC	CASGQTAARFNEQFF
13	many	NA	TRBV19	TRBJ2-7	TGTGCCAGCGGCAATGGCAAAAGCTACGAGCAGTACTTC	CASGNGKSYEQYF
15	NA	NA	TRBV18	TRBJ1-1	TGTGCCAGCTCACCTGGTACAGGCTTGGACACTGAAGCTTTCTTT	CASSPGTGLDTEAFF
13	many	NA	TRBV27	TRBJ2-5	TGTGCCAGCAGTTTATGGGGCGCAGAGACCCAGTACTTC	CASSLWGAETQYF
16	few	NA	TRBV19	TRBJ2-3	TGTGCCAGTAGCAATCCCGGCCGGTCATCCACAGATACGCAGTATTTT	CASSNPGRSSTDTQYF
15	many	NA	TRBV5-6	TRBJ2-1	TGTGCCAGCAGCTCGGAGGGAAGCTCCTACAATGAGCAGTTCTTC	CASSSEGSSYNEQFF
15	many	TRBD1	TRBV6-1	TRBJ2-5	TGTGCCAGCAGCTTGGACAGGGGGCAACAAGAGACCCAGTACTTC	CASSLDRGQQETQYF
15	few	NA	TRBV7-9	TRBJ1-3	TGTGCCAGCAGCTTAGCTGATTCCTCTGGAAACACCATATATTTT	CASSLADSSGNTIYF
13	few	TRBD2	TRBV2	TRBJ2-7	TGTGCCAGGAGGACTAGCGGGACCTACGAGCAGTACTTC	CARRTSGTYEQYF
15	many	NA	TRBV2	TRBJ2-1	TGTGCCAGCAGTGGGTTGTCGGCGGCGGACAATGAGCAGTTCTTC	CASSGLSAADNEQFF
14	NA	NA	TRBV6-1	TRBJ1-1	TGTGCCAGCAGTGTGGACATTACTTACACTGAAGCTTTCTTT	CASSVDITYTEAFF
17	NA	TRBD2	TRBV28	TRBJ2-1	TGTGCCAGCAGCCCCCTCAGCGGGAGGGCCAAGGACAATGAGCAGTTCTTC	CASSPLSGRAKDNEQFF
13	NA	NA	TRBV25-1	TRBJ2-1	TGTGCCAGCAGGTTACTAGGCGGCAATGAGCAGTTCTTC	CASRLLGGNEQFF
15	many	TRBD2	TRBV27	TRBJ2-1	TGTGCCAGCAGTCTAGGACTAGCGGCCTACAATGAGCAGTTCTTC	CASSLGLAAYNEQFF
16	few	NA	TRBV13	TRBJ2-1	TGTGCCAGCAGCCCCCAGGGGAGGACCTCCTACAATGAGCAGTTCTTC	CASSPQGRTSYNEQFF
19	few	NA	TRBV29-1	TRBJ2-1	TGCAGCGTTGAAGATCTATCTGGGGGCTTGTCCCTCTCCTACAATGAGCAGTTCTTC	CSVEDLSGGLSLSYNEQFF
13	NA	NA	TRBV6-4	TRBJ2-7	TGTGCCAGCAGTACATATTCGGGGAACGAGCAGTACTTC	CASSTYSGNEQYF
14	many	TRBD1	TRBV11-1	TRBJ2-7	TGTGCCAGCAGCCCCTCCGGGACAGCCTACGAGCAGTACTTC	CASSPSGTAYEQYF
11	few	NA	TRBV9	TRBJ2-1	TGTGCCAGCAGCATCGACAATGAGCAGTTCTTC	CASSIDNEQFF
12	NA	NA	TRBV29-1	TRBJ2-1	TGCAGCGTGACAAGACTTCGCAATGAGCAGTTCTTC	CSVTRLRNEQFF
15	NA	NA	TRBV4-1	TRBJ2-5	TGCGCCAGCAGCCGCGGGGCAGGCTTTGGGGAGACCCAGTACTTC	CASSRGAGFGETQYF
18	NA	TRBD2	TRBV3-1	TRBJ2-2	TGTGCCAGCAGCCAAACCCAACTAGCGGACGCGAACACCGGGGAGCTGTTTTTT	CASSQTQLADANTGELFF
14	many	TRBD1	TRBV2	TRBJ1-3	TGTGCCAGCAGGGACAGGGGGCTTGGAAACACCATATATTTT	CASRDRGLGNTIYF
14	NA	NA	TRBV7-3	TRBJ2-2	TGTGCCAGCAGCTTCGCCGGACAGACCGGGGAGCTGTTTTTT	CASSFAGQTGELFF
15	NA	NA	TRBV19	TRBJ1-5	TGTGCCAGTAGTTCACACTCGGGGGCTGCTCAGCCCCAGCATTTT	CASSSHSGAAQPQHF
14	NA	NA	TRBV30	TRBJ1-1	TGTGCCTGGAGGGACTGGGCAGGGGACACTGAAGCTTTCTTT	CAWRDWAGDTEAFF
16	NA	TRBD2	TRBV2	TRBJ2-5	TGTGCCAGCAATCCACTAGCGGGGGGCGGAGGAGAGACCCAGTACTTC	CASNPLAGGGGETQYF
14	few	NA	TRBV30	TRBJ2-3	TGTGCCTGGAACCTCAGGGGAGGCACAGATACGCAGTATTTT	CAWNLRGGTDTQYF